A selection of T cell receptor beta chains follows, all from one sample in a study of cytotoxic CD8 clonotypes in ibrutinib-treated CLL. Profiled with immunoSEQ multiplex PCR; TCRdb holds only in-frame clones, not every one. The table lists fewer than 300,000 clones, around 76% of them singletons. This material consisted of PBMCs, taken at disease progression, from a patient treated with ibrutinib. The origin of the receptors is a human donor with chronic lymphocytic leukemia. The CDR3 runs from the conserved cysteine through the conserved F or W. D genes are given only for firm matches. Clone size is not always given. Where it is, it says once, few, many or a class for expanded clones.

>NA|NA|TRBJ2-7|TRBV6-6
CASSGPGEPYEQYF
TGTGCCAGCAGCGGCCCAGGGGAGCCATACGAGCAGTACTTC
>NA|NA|TRBJ1-2|TRBV5-6
CASSLRTGHFLWGYTF
TGTGCCAGCAGCTTACGCACGGGACACTTCTTATGGGGCTACACCTTC
>NA|NA|TRBJ1-2|TRBV4-2
CASNRGGYGYTF
TGTGCCAGCAACCGGGGAGGGTATGGCTACACCTTC
>NA|NA|TRBJ2-1|TRBV7-6
CASSPIIGNNEQFF
TGTGCCAGCAGTCCTATTATAGGAAACAATGAGCAGTTCTTC
>few|TRBD1|TRBJ2-5|TRBV25-1
CASSEWGQGAKGTQYF
TGTGCCAGCAGTGAGTGGGGACAGGGGGCAAAGGGGACCCAGTACTTC
>NA|NA|TRBJ2-7|TRBV5-6
CASSWLTGQGGLVYEQYF
TGTGCCAGCAGCTGGTTGACGGGACAAGGAGGACTTGTGTACGAGCAGTACTTC
>NA|NA|TRBJ2-7|TRBV5-1
CASSPWTSREQYF
TGCGCCAGCAGCCCTTGGACATCGCGCGAGCAGTACTTC
>NA|TRBD1|TRBJ2-7|TRBV18
CASSPPIRRDRSTHEQYF
TGTGCCAGCTCACCACCAATTAGACGGGACAGGTCCACCCACGAGCAGTACTTC
>NA|NA|TRBJ1-2|TRBV6-5
CASSLVWTSGYTF
TGTGCCAGCAGTTTAGTATGGACATCTGGCTACACCTTC
>NA|TRBD2|TRBJ2-7|TRBV9
CASSVAGGGAGYEQYF
TGTGCCAGCAGCGTAGCGGGGGGGGGCGCAGGATACGAGCAGTACTTC
>few|TRBD2|TRBJ2-1|TRBV5-3
CARSLVLAGGREQFF
TGTGCCAGAAGCTTGGTGCTAGCGGGAGGGCGGGAGCAGTTCTTC
>NA|NA|TRBJ1-1|TRBV5-1
CASSSQGPLNTEAFF
TGCGCCAGCAGCTCACAGGGACCTCTGAACACTGAAGCTTTCTTT
>NA|TRBD2|TRBJ2-7|TRBV5-4
CASRPGLAGGTYSYEQYF
TGTGCCAGCAGACCGGGACTAGCGGGAGGGACTTACTCCTACGAGCAGTACTTC
>NA|NA|TRBJ1-2|TRBV28
CASSLGTPYGYTF
TGTGCCAGCAGTTTGGGGACACCCTATGGCTACACCTTC